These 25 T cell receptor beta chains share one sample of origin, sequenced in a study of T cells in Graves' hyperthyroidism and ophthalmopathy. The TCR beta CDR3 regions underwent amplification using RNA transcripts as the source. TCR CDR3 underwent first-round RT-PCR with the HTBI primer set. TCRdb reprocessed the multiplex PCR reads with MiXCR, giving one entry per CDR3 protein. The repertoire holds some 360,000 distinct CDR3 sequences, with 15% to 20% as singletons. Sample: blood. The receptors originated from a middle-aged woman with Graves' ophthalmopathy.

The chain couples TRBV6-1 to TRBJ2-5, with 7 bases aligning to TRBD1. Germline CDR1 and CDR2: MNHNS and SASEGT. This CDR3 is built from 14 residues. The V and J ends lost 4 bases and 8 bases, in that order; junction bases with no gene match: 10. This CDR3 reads CASSGSGTAQTQYF. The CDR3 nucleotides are TGTGCCAGCAGTGGCTCCGGGACAGCGCAAACCCAGTACTTC.

The CDR3 DNA is TGTGCCAGCAGCTTATCGTCGCCAGCCGGGGAGCTGTTTTTT. This translates into CASSLSSPAGELFF. The chain has TRBV11-2 and TRBJ2-2; D is unresolved. The CDR3 is 14 residues long. Per the germline V gene, CDR1 is SGHAT and CDR2 is FQNNGV. Deletions cut 2 bases from V and 6 bases from J, with 10 bases between.

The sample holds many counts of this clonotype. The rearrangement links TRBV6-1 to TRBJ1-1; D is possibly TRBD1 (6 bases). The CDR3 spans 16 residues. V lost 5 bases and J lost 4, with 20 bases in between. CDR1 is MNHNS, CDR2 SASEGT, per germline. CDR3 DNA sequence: TGTGCCAGCAGTCCCACACCCGCGGGACACGGCACTGAAGCTTTCTTT. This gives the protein CASSPTPAGHGTEAFF.

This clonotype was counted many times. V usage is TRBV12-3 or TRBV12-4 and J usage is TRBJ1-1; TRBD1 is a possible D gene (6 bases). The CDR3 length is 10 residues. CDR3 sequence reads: CSTGRGEAFF. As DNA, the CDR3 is TGTTCTACAGGGCGAGGTGAAGCTTTCTTT.

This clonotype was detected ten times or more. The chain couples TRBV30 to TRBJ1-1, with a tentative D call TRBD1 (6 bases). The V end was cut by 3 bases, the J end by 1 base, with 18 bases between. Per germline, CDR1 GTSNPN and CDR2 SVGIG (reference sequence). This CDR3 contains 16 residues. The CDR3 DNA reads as TGTGCCTGGAGCCTAATTGGGGGGGGGCCGAACACTGAAGCTTTCTTT. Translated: CAWSLIGGGPNTEAFF. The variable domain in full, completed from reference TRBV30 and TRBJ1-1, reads SQTIHQWPATLVQPVGSPLSLECTVEGTSNPNLYWYRQAAGRGLQLLFYSVGIGQISSEVPQNLSASRPQDRQFILSSKKLLLSDSGFYLCAWSLIGGGPNTEAFFGQGTRLTVV.

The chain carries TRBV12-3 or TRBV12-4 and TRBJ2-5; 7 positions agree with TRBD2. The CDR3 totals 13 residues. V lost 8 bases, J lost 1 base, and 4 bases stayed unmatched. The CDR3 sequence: CASSGGIQETQYF. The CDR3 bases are TGTGCCAGCTCGGGGGGTATCCAAGAGACCCAGTACTTC.

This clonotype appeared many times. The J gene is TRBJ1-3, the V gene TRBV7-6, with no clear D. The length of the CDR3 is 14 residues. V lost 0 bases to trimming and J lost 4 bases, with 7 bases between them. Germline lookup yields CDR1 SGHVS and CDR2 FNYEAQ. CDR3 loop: CASSLALGGNTIYF. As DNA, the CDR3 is TGTGCCAGCAGCTTAGCCTTGGGAGGAAACACCATATATTTT.

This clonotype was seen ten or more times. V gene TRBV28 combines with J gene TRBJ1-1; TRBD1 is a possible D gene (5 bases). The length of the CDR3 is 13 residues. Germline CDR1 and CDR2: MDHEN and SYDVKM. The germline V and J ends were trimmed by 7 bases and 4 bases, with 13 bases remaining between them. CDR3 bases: TGTGCCAGCACCCTAGCAGGGTTCACTGAAGCTTTCTTT. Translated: CASTLAGFTEAFF.

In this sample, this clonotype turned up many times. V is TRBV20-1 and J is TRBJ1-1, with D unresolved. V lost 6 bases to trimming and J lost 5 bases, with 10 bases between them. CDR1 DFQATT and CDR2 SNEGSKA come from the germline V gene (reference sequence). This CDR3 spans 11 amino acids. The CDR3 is CSAEGGTEAFF. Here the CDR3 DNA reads TGCAGTGCCGAGGGCGGGACTGAAGCTTTCTTT.

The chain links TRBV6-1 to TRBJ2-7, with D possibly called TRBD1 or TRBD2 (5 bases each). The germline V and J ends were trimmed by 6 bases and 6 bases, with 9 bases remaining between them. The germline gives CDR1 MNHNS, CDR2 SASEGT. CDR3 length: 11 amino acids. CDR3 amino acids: CASRAGTEQYF. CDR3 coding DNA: TGTGCCAGCAGGGCAGGGACCGAGCAGTACTTC.

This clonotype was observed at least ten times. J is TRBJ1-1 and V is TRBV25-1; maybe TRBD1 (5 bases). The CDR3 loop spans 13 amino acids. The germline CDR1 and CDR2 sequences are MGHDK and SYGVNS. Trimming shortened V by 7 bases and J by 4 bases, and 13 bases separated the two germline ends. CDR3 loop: CASILGGGTEAFF. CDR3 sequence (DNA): TGTGCCAGCATCCTGGGGGGGGGCACTGAAGCTTTCTTT. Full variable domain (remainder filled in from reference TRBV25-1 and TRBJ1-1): EADIYQTPRYLVIGTGKKITLECSQTMGHDKMYWYQQDPGMELHLIHYSYGVNSTEKGDLSSESTVSRIRTEHFPLTLESARPSHTSQYLCASILGGGTEAFFGQGTRLTVV.

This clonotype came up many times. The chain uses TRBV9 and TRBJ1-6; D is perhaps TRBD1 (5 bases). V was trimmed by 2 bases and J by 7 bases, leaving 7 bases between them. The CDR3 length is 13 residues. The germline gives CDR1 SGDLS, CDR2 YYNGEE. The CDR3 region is CASSVGGNSPLHF. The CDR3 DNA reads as TGTGCCAGCAGCGTCGGGGGAAATTCACCCCTCCACTTT.

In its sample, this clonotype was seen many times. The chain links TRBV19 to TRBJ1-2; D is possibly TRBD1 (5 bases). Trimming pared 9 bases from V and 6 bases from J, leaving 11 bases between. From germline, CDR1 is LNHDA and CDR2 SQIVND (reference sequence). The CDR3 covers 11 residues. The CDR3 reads CARRGGNGYTF. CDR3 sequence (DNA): TGTGCCAGAAGGGGAGGCAATGGCTACACCTTC. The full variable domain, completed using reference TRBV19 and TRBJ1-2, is DGGITQSPKYLFRKEGQNVTLSCEQNLNHDAMYWYRQDPGQGLRLIYYSQIVNDFQKGDIAEGYSVSREKKESFPLTVTSAQKNPTAFYLCARRGGNGYTFGSGTRLTVV.

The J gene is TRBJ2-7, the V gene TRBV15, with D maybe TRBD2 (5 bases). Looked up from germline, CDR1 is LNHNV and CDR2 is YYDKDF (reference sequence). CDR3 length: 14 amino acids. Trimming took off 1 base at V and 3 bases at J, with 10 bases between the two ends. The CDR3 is CATSRGTAGYEQYF. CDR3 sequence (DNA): TGTGCCACCAGCAGAGGGACTGCTGGCTACGAGCAGTACTTC. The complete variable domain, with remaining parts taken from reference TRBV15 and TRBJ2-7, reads DAMVIQNPRYQVTQFGKPVTLSCSQTLNHNVMYWYQQKSSQAPKLLFHYYDKDFNNEADTPDNFQSRRPNTSFCFLDIRSPGLGDTAMYLCATSRGTAGYEQYFGPGTRLTVT.

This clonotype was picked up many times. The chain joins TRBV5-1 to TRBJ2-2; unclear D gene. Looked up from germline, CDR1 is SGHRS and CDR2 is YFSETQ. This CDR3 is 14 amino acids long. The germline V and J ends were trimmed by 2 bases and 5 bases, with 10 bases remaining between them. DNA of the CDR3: TGCGCCAGCAGCTTAACAAAGAGGACCGGGGAGCTGTTTTTT. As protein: CASSLTKRTGELFF.

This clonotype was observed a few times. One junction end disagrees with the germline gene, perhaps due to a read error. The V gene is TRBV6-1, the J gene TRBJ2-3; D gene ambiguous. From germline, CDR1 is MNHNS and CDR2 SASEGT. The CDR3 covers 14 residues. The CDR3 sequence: CVSSPPPNTDTQYF. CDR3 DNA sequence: TGTGTCAGCAGTCCTCCCCCAAACACAGATACGCAGTACTTT.

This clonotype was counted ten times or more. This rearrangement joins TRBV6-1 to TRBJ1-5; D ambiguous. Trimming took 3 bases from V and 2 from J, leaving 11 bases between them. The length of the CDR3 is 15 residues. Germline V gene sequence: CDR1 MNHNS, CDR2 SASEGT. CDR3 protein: CASSDSLYGNQPQHF. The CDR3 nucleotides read TGTGCCAGCAGTGACAGTCTGTATGGCAATCAGCCCCAGCATTTT.

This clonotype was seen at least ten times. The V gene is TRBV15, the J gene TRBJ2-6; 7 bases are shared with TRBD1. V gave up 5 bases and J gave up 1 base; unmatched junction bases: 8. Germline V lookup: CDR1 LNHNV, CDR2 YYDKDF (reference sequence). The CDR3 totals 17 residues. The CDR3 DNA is TGTGCCACCAGCTCAAGACAGGGTTGGTCTGGGGCCAACGTCCTGACTTTC. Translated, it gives CATSSRQGWSGANVLTF.

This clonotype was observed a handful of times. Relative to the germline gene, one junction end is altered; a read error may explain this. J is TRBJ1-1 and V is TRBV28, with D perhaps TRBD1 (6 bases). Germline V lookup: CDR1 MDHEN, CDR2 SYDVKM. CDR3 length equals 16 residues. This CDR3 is CASSLRSVQGSPEAYF. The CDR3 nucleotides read TGTGCCAGCAGTTTGCGTTCTGTACAGGGTAGTCCTGAAGCTTACTTT. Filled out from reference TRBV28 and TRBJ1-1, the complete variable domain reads DVKVTQSSRYLVKRTGEKVFLECVQDMDHENMFWYRQDPGLGLRLIYFSYDVKMKEKGDIPEGYSVSREKKERFSLILESASTNQTSMYLCASSLRSVQGSPEAYFGQGTRLTVV.

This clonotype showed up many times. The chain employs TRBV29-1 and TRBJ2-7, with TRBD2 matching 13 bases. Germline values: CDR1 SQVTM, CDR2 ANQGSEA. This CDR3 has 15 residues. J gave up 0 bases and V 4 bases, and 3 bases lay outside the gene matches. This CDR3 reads CSVAGLAGSSYEQYF. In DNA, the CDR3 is TGCAGCGTTGCGGGACTAGCGGGATCCTCCTACGAGCAGTACTTC.

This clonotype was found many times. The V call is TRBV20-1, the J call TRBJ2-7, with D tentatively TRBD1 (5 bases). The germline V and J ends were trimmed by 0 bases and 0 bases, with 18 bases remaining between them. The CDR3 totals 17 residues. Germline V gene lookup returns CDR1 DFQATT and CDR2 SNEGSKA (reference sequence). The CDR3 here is CSAREGMGQRSSYEQYF. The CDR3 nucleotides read TGCAGTGCTAGAGAAGGAATGGGGCAGAGGAGCTCCTACGAGCAGTACTTC.

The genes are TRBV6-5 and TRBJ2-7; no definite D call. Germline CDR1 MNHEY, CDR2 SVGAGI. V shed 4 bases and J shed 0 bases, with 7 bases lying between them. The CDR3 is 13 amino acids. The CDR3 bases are TGTGCCAGCAGTTTTTTGGCCTCCTACGAGCAGTACTTC. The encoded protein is CASSFLASYEQYF.

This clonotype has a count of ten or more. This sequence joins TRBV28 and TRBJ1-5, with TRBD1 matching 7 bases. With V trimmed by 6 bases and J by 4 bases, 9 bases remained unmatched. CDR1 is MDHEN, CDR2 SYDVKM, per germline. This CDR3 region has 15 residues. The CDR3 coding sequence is TGTGCCAGCAGCGGGTCAGGGGGTGGTAATCAGCCCCAGCATTTT. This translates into CASSGSGGGNQPQHF.

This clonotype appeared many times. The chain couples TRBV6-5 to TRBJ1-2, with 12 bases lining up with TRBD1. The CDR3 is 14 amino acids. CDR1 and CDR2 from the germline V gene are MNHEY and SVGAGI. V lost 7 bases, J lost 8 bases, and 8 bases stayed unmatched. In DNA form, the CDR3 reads TGTGCCAGCACCACGGGACAGGGGGCAAAAGGCTACACCTTC. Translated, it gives CASTTGQGAKGYTF.

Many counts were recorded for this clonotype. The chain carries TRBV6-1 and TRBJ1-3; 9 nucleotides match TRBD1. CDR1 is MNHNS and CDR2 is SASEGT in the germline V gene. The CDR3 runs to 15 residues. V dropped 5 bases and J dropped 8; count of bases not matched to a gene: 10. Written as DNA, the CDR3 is TGTGCCAGCAGTAGGACGGGACAGGGTTTTGACACCATATATTTT. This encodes CASSRTGQGFDTIYF.